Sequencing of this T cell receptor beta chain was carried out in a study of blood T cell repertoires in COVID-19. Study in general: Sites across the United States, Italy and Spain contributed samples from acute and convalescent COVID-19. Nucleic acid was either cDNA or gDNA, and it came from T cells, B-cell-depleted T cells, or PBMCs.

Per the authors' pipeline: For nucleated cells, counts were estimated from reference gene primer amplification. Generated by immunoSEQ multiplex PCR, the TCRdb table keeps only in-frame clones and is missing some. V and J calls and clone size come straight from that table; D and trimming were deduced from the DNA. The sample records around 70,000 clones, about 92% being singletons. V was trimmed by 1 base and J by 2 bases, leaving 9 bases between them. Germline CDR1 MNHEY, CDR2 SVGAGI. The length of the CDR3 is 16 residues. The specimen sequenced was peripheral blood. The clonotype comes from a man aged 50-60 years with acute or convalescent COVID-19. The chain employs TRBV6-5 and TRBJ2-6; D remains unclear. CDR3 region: CASSYFSRAGANVLTF. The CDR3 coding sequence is TGTGCCAGCAGTTACTTTTCCCGGGCTGGGGCCAACGTCCTGACTTTC.